This is a list of T cell receptor beta chains from one sample in a study of blood T cell repertoires in COVID-19. Libraries were prepared by immunoSEQ multiplex PCR; TCRdb keeps only in-frame clonotypes and omits some of them. The table records under 80,000 clones, over 75% of them present only once. The sample was peripheral blood. The receptors originated from a man in his forties or fifties with acute or convalescent COVID-19. Each CDR3 is given without its conserved first and last residue. The order of the fields is V gene, J gene, CDR3 protein.

TRBV7-8	TRBJ2-5	ASSFPQTLQETQY
TRBV19	TRBJ1-5	ASTTDGLNSNQPQH
TRBV5-8	TRBJ1-5	ASSINRGQVRPQH
TRBV9	TRBJ2-3	ASSVAGTAGINTQY
TRBV10-3	TRBJ1-4	AIRPSGEEGTNEKLF
TRBV29-1	TRBJ2-5	SVIVAGAVETQY
TRBV6-6	TRBJ1-2	ASSYPTGVGYT
TRBV19	TRBJ1-3	ASSTLMSSGNTIY
TRBV28	TRBJ2-7	ASSLRTATRNSYEQY
TRBV4-2	TRBJ1-1	ASSQEGGPYEAF
TRBV5-1	TRBJ2-5	ASSSLQGAGETQY
TRBV6-2/TRBV6-3	TRBJ2-1	ASSSAGGRPWNEQF
TRBV29-1	TRBJ1-1	SVNSGREAF
TRBV13	TRBJ2-3	ASSQGGRRADTQY
TRBV12-3/TRBV12-4	TRBJ2-1	ASTLYGGAAQF
TRBV6-6	TRBJ2-7	ASSRYPPDFTTATYEQY
TRBV24-1	TRBJ1-4	ATTWTGGDEKLF
TRBV28	TRBJ2-4	ASSDRRGIAKNIQY
TRBV30	TRBJ1-1	AWSPRQGATAF
TRBV21-1	TRBJ1-2	ASRRTGPTNYGYT
TRBV7-2	TRBJ2-1	ASSLGQGSYNEQF
TRBV4-2	TRBJ1-3	ASSQDAAGSGNTIY
TRBV27	TRBJ2-5	ASSPGTQETQY
TRBV19	TRBJ1-2	ASSAGTENYGYT
TRBV19	TRBJ1-1	ASSPTGGTEAF
TRBV11-2	TRBJ2-3	ASSFPGMGAKDTQY
TRBV19	TRBJ1-6	ASRYQAGNSPLH
TRBV6-2/TRBV6-3	TRBJ1-3	ASSDRDRSGNTIY
TRBV15	TRBJ1-1	ATSRRRGTEAF
TRBV5-4	TRBJ1-2	AIGGDYGYT
TRBV4-2	TRBJ2-3	ASSQEGSVAGRDTQY
TRBV28	TRBJ1-1	ASISYTEAF
TRBV2	TRBJ2-7	ASAGDSYEQY
TRBV5-1	TRBJ1-1	ASSFDRVTEAF
TRBV5-4	TRBJ1-1	ASSSGQRNTEAF
TRBV5-4	TRBJ1-3	ASSFGGSSGNTIY
TRBV5-8	TRBJ2-7	ASSLAGAGYEQY
TRBV7-6	TRBJ1-3	ASSLGFRRDSGNTIY
TRBV7-2	TRBJ2-3	ASSKGQGASDTQY
TRBV4-3	TRBJ2-3	ASSHEKDWSLDTQY
TRBV4-3	TRBJ1-2	ASSTNRRLYGYT
TRBV27	TRBJ1-4	ASSSGPGREKLF
TRBV11-2	TRBJ2-1	ASSPGRVEQF
TRBV28	TRBJ1-5	ASSLLGLNAQPQH
TRBV5-1	TRBJ2-7	ASSADRGTYEQY
TRBV4-3	TRBJ2-1	ASSQVLAGRVDEQF
TRBV5-1	TRBJ1-1	ASSNPNRGAEAF
TRBV10-2	TRBJ1-4	ASSGAGTGNEKLF
TRBV7-2	TRBJ1-5	ASSLQQGVNQPQH